This entry lists 13 T cell receptor beta chains sequenced from one sample in a study of cytomegalovirus exposure and HLA in healthy donors. PCR primers comprised 60 Vbeta and 13 Jbeta primers. Some clones are missing from TCRdb's copy, which holds only in-frame ones; the method was immunoSEQ multiplex PCR. The table includes roughly 180,000 clones, around 82% detected once. The sequenced sample was PBMCs. Receptors were obtained from a woman aged 45-60 years in good health and CMV-seropositive.

The rearrangement uses TRBV6-1 and TRBJ1-1; the match to TRBD1 covers 7 bases. The CDR3 runs to 13 residues. Germline trimming cut 6 bases from V and 0 bases from J; bases unmatched to any gene: 1. Germline values: CDR1 MNHNS, CDR2 SASEGT. CDR3 bases: TGTGCCAGCAGACAGGGGTTGAACACTGAAGCTTTCTTT. Translating gives CASRQGLNTEAFF.

This clone appeared a few times. This chain uses TRBV9 with TRBJ2-7; possible D gene TRBD2, 5 bases. This CDR3 is built from 14 residues. From germline, CDR1 is SGDLS and CDR2 YYNGEE. Trimming removed 3 bases from V and 0 bases from J, with 10 bases in between. CDR3 sequence reads: CASSAVGSSYEQYF. The CDR3, as DNA: TGTGCCAGCAGCGCAGTTGGGAGCTCCTACGAGCAGTACTTC.

This clone showed up just a few times. V usage is TRBV27 and J usage is TRBJ2-7; D perhaps matches TRBD1 (6 bases). Germline CDR1 is MNHEY and CDR2 is SMNVEV (reference sequence). This CDR3 has 12 amino acids. The V end was cut by 8 bases, the J end by 7 bases, with 15 bases between. The CDR3 loop reads CASGYRVGEQYF. CDR3 nucleotides: TGTGCCAGCGGATACAGGGTGGGGGAGCAGTACTTC.

V gene TRBV4-2 combines with J gene TRBJ2-5; 7 bases map to TRBD2. This CDR3 is built from 16 residues. With 4 bases clipped from V and 4 bases from J, the junction kept 12 bases outside the gene matches. Per the germline V gene, CDR1 is LGHNA and CDR2 is YNFKEQ. The CDR3 region is CASSPTSAPRGETQYF. CDR3 nucleotides: TGTGCCAGCAGCCCTACTAGCGCTCCAAGGGGAGAGACCCAGTACTTC.

The rearrangement joins TRBV5-4 to TRBJ2-7; 8 nucleotides agree with TRBD1. The CDR3 runs 13 residues. Per germline, CDR1 SGHNT and CDR2 YYREEE (reference sequence). The junction had 3 bases not matched to a gene; V was cut back by 3 bases and J by 4 bases. The CDR3 bases are TGTGCCAGCAGCTCGGACAGGGAGTACGAGCAGTACTTC. As protein: CASSSDREYEQYF.

The rearrangement links TRBV9 to TRBJ2-2; 10 positions agree with TRBD1. The germline V gene has CDR1 SGDLS and CDR2 YYNGEE. The J segment lost 5 bases and the V segment lost 5 bases, leaving 9 bases of the junction unmatched. This CDR3 contains 16 residues. The CDR3 sequence is CASRSSGTGETGELFF. In DNA, the CDR3 is TGTGCCAGCAGGTCCTCCGGGACAGGGGAAACCGGGGAGCTGTTTTTT.

The V gene is TRBV4-2, the J gene TRBJ2-5, with D uncertain. V shed 0 bases and J shed 5 bases, with 13 bases lying between them. CDR1 LGHNA and CDR2 YNFKEQ come from the germline V gene. The CDR3 covers 15 residues. The CDR3 sequence: CASSQDELLLETQYF. The CDR3 coding sequence is TGTGCCAGCAGCCAAGATGAACTCCTGCTGGAGACCCAGTACTTC.

In DNA, the CDR3 is TGTGCCAGCAGTGAACTAGGTATCCCGAGCACTGAAGCTTTCTTT. Translation gives CASSELGIPSTEAFF. V is TRBV2 and J is TRBJ1-1; D gene uncertain. CDR1 and CDR2 (germline): SNHLY, FYNNEI. Trimming shortened V by 2 bases and J by 4 bases, and 14 bases separated the two germline ends. This CDR3 comprises 15 residues. The whole variable domain, filled in from reference TRBV2 and TRBJ1-1, reads EPEVTQTPSHQVTQMGQEVILRCVPISNHLYFYWYRQILGQKVEFLVSFYNNEISEKSEIFDDQFSVERPDGSNFTLKIRSTKLEDSAMYFCASSELGIPSTEAFFGQGTRLTVV.

The V gene is TRBV9, the J gene TRBJ1-3; D is ambiguous. The CDR3 has 16 residues. Germline CDR1 SGDLS, CDR2 YYNGEE. V was clipped by 0 bases and J by 0 bases, with 10 bases between them. The CDR3 loop reads CASSVEAGSSGNTIYF. CDR3 DNA sequence: TGTGCCAGCAGCGTAGAAGCTGGGAGCTCTGGAAACACCATATATTTT.

The chain couples TRBV19 to TRBJ1-1; D is undetermined. Trimming pared 5 bases from V and 5 bases from J, leaving 15 bases between. The CDR3 totals 14 residues. Germline CDR1 reads LNHDA; CDR2 reads SQIVND (reference sequence). As DNA, the CDR3 is TGTGCCAGTAGTCCAGACACGGGGAGGACTGAAGCTTTCTTT. Translating gives CASSPDTGRTEAFF.

V usage is TRBV30 and J usage is TRBJ1-4, with 7 bases fitting TRBD1. The CDR3 sequence is 13 residues long. The germline gives CDR1 GTSNPN, CDR2 SVGIG (reference sequence). The V gene end was trimmed by 2 bases and the J gene end by 7 bases; junction bases not matched to a gene: 4. DNA of the CDR3: TGTGCCTGGAGTCGGGACAGCTTTGAAAAACTGTTTTTT. Residues: CAWSRDSFEKLFF.

The chain links TRBV4-1 to TRBJ2-1, with TRBD2 as a possible D gene (5 bases). Germline-derived CDR1 and CDR2 are MGHRA and YSYEKL. V dropped 4 bases and J dropped 5 bases, with 12 bases sitting between them. The CDR3 consists of 14 residues. In DNA, the CDR3 is TGCGCCAGCAGCCTATTGGCGGGTGACAATGAGCAGTTCTTC. As protein: CASSLLAGDNEQFF.

V and J are TRBV5-1 and TRBJ1-4; perhaps TRBD1 as D (6 bases). The CDR3 is 14 residues long. Germline lookup yields CDR1 SGHRS and CDR2 YFSETQ. Trimming removed 7 bases from V and 0 bases from J, with 10 bases in between. The CDR3 DNA sequence: TGCGCCAGCGCTAGGGACACAACTAATGAAAAACTGTTTTTT. It yields the protein CASARDTTNEKLFF.